The next 13 T cell receptor beta chains were all read from a single sample in a study of shared clonotypes between healthy human individuals. Libraries were prepared by immunoSEQ multiplex PCR; TCRdb keeps only in-frame clonotypes and omits some of them. The sample includes about 2 million clones, roughly 94% seen only once; the top ten take 0.1% to 0.15%. Sequencing was performed on naive CD4+ T cells sorted from blood. This sample's subset: CD45RA+ positively selected. These receptors all stem from a man between 18 and 35 years old in good health.

The CDR3 nucleotides are TGTGCCAGCGGGAGCACAGATACGCAGTATTTT. Protein sequence: CASGSTDTQYF. This chain joins TRBV7-9 and TRBJ2-3; D unresolved. This CDR3 is 11 amino acids long. CDR1 and CDR2 (germline): SEHNR, FQNEAQ (reference sequence). V shed 8 bases and J shed 0 bases, with 3 bases lying between them.

J is TRBJ2-5 and V is TRBV11-2; 7 bases are a match to TRBD2. Germline CDR1 SGHAT, CDR2 FQNNGV. V shed 5 bases, J shed 5 bases, and the junction held 5 bases outside the gene matches. The CDR3 sequence is 13 residues long. The CDR3 DNA reads as TGTGCCAGCAGCACCCGGGGGGAGGAGACCCAGTACTTC. Translated: CASSTRGEETQYF.

On this clone itself: This specimen includes other DNA sequences encoding the same CDR3. The chain employs TRBV6-1 and TRBJ2-7; TRBD2 aligns across 12 bases. J was trimmed by 4 bases and V by 1 base; bases with no gene match: 5. The CDR3 has 16 amino acids. Germline CDR1 and CDR2: MNHNS and SASEGT. CDR3 residues: CASSEGTSGIAYEQYF. CDR3 bases: TGTGCCAGCAGTGAAGGGACTAGCGGGATCGCTTACGAGCAGTACTTC.

The J gene is TRBJ1-1, the V gene TRBV19; 8 nucleotides align to TRBD1. Germline assignment: CDR1 LNHDA and CDR2 SQIVND (reference sequence). The CDR3 runs 15 residues. V lost 4 bases and J lost 0; bases outside the gene matches: 4. This chain's CDR3 is CASSTLTGVNTEAFF. The CDR3 region has the DNA TGTGCCAGTAGTACCCTGACAGGGGTGAACACTGAAGCTTTCTTT.

The chain combines TRBV2 with TRBJ1-2, with 7 bases lining up with TRBD1. Germline V CDR1 and CDR2: SNHLY, FYNNEI. This CDR3 is 14 amino acids long. V shed 7 bases, J shed 1 base, and the junction held 6 bases outside the gene matches. The CDR3 region has the DNA TGTGCCAGCACAGGGGGGGTTCTTAACTATGGCTACACCTTC. It specifies CASTGGVLNYGYTF.

In this sample, this clone turned up once. V usage is TRBV19 and J usage is TRBJ1-6; the D gene is possibly TRBD1 (5 bases). The V end was cut by 6 bases, the J end by 5 bases, with 14 bases between. CDR1 LNHDA and CDR2 SQIVND come from the germline V gene (reference sequence). CDR3 size: 15 residues. CDR3 in DNA: TGTGCCAGTAGCCGGTTAGGGACGGATAATTCACCCCTCCACTTT. Translated: CASSRLGTDNSPLHF.

V usage is TRBV5-1 and J usage is TRBJ2-3, with a weak D call TRBD1 (6 bases). This CDR3 region has 16 residues. The V and J ends lost 0 bases and 0 bases respectively, with 11 bases between them. CDR1 and CDR2 (germline): SGHRS, YFSETQ. The chain's CDR3 is CASSLGGPVSTDTQYF. The CDR3 DNA follows: TGCGCCAGCAGCTTGGGGGGGCCGGTAAGCACAGATACGCAGTATTTT.

V and J are TRBV6-5 and TRBJ1-4; 10 bases are shared with TRBD1. Losses at the gene ends were 5 bases for V and 8 bases for J; bases not matched to a gene: 5. The germline CDR1 and CDR2 sequences are MNHEY and SVGAGI. The CDR3 totals 14 residues. The CDR3: CASSGGQGREKLFF. The CDR3 DNA reads as TGTGCCAGCAGTGGGGGACAGGGGAGGGAAAAACTGTTTTTT.

This clone was seen only once. This rearrangement joins TRBV13 to TRBJ2-3; no clear D. Trimming left V 1 base short and J 2 bases short, with 7 bases between. The CDR3 is made up of 14 amino acids. CDR1 is PRHDT and CDR2 is FYEKMQ in the germline V gene (reference sequence). The CDR3 DNA is TGTGCCAGCAGCTTAGCACACACCACAGATACGCAGTATTTT. Translated: CASSLAHTTDTQYF. The full variable domain, in which reference TRBV13 and TRBJ2-3 provide the parts outside the CDR3, is AAGVIQSPRHLIKEKRETATLKCYPIPRHDTVYWYQQGPGQDPQFLISFYEKMQSDKGSIPDRFSAQQFSDYHSELNMSSLELGDSALYFCASSLAHTTDTQYFGPGTRLTVL.

On this clone: Other DNA sequences of this sample code for an identical CDR3. The V call is TRBV7-2, the J call TRBJ2-7; TRBD2 aligns across 8 bases. Trimming at V came to 4 bases and at J to 0 bases, leaving 5 bases not matched to a gene. Germline assignment: CDR1 SGHTA and CDR2 FQGNSA. This CDR3 region has 15 residues. CDR3 sequence reads: CASSSTSGSSYEQYF. CDR3 in DNA: TGTGCCAGCAGCTCAACTAGCGGAAGCTCCTACGAGCAGTACTTC. Variable domain in full (rest from reference TRBV7-2 and TRBJ2-7): GAGVSQSPSNKVTEKGKDVELRCDPISGHTALYWYRQSLGQGLEFLIYFQGNSAPDKSGLPSDRFSAERTGGSVSTLTIQRTQQEDSAVYLCASSSTSGSSYEQYFGPGTRLTVT.

The chain couples TRBV6-4 to TRBJ2-1; D is uncertain. V shed 0 bases and J shed 8 bases, with 14 bases lying between them. CDR3 length: 15 residues. Germline assignment: CDR1 MRHNA and CDR2 SNTAGT. CDR3 region: CASSDSKSGNHEQFF. The CDR3 DNA follows: TGTGCCAGCAGTGACTCAAAATCGGGCAACCATGAGCAGTTCTTC.

V is TRBV10-1 and J is TRBJ2-4; 7 bases are a match to TRBD2. Germline V CDR1 and CDR2: WNHNN, SYGVQD (reference sequence). With V trimmed by 5 bases and J by 3 bases, 1 base remained unmatched. The CDR3 length is 13 residues. In DNA, the CDR3 is TGCGCCAGCAGTACTAGCGACAAAAACATTCAGTACTTC. Translation gives CASSTSDKNIQYF.

The chain is built from TRBV7-2 and TRBJ2-1, with 9 bases identical to TRBD2. V shed 3 bases, J shed 1 base, and the junction held 10 bases outside the gene matches. Germline V gene sequence: CDR1 SGHTA, CDR2 FQGNSA. This CDR3 spans 18 amino acids. The CDR3 here is CASSLGLAGKTSYNEQFF. The CDR3 DNA sequence: TGTGCCAGCAGCTTGGGCCTAGCGGGGAAAACTTCCTACAATGAGCAGTTCTTC.